These 5 T cell receptor beta chains originate from one sample sequenced in a study of CD8+CD57+ T cells in acquired aplastic anemia. Flow cytometry had shown expanded CD8+CD57+ cells in the patients chosen for sequencing. Genomic DNA, serving as template, underwent TCR beta VDJ and CDR3 profiling. Each CDR3 protein is one row after TCRdb ran MiXCR on the reads. The table records around 50,000 distinct CDR3 sequences, approximately 50% of them present only once. The specimen was sorted CD4+, CD8+, or CD8+CD57+ T cells (not recorded which) from PBMCs. Receptors originate from a human donor with aplastic anemia.

The chain is built from TRBV19 and TRBJ2-7; tentative D call: TRBD2 (6 bases). The CDR3 is made up of 14 amino acids. Germline lookup yields CDR1 LNHDA and CDR2 SQIVND (reference sequence). The V end was cut by 1 base, the J end by 2 bases, with 9 bases between. CDR3 in DNA: TGTGCCAGTAGTATAGGGGACTCCCCCTACGAGCAGTACTTC. It yields the protein CASSIGDSPYEQYF.

With regard to this clonotype: An end of the junction differs from the germline gene, which may be a read error. The rearrangement links TRBV19 to TRBJ1-6; no clear D. CDR3 size: 14 residues. Germline loops: CDR1 LNHDA, CDR2 SQIVND (reference sequence). CDR3 loop: CASSTRGGDSPLHF. As DNA, the CDR3 is TGTGCCAGTAGTACCCGGGGTGGTGATTCTCCCCTCCACTTT.

This clonotype was seen many times. V gene TRBV19 combines with J gene TRBJ2-1; 11 bases line up with TRBD2. The germline CDR1 and CDR2 sequences are LNHDA and SQIVND (reference sequence). Trimming cost V 5 bases and J 10 bases; bases outside gene matches: 10. CDR3 length: 15 residues. The CDR3 nucleotides read TGTGCCAGTAGTTATAGCGGGGGGGCCTCTAGAGAGCAGTTCTTC. Protein: CASSYSGGASREQFF.

A note on this clonotype: A read error may produce the germline difference seen at one junction end. The V call is TRBV20-1, the J call TRBJ2-5; D could derive from TRBD1 or TRBD2 (6 bases each). Germline V CDR1 and CDR2: DFQATT, SNEGSKA (reference sequence). This CDR3 contains 14 residues. The DNA of the CDR3 is TGCTGTGCGGCTAGCGACAGGCCCCAAGAGACCCAGTACTTC. Amino acid sequence: CCAASDRPQETQYF.

The V call is TRBV5-1, the J call TRBJ2-3, with TRBD2 matching 12 bases. Trimming cost V 4 bases and J 0 bases; bases outside gene matches: 6. Looked up from germline, CDR1 is SGHRS and CDR2 is YFSETQ. The CDR3 contains 17 residues. CDR3 loop: CASSLAGGPPSTDTQYF. DNA for the CDR3: TGCGCCAGCAGCCTAGCGGGGGGGCCGCCTAGCACAGATACGCAGTATTTT.